This TCR beta chain was identified in a study of blood T cell repertoires in COVID-19. Study context: Nucleic acid was either cDNA or gDNA, and it came from T cells, B-cell-depleted T cells, or PBMCs.

This CDR3 has 15 amino acids. Germline CDR1 is PRHDT and CDR2 is FYEKMQ (reference sequence). V lost 5 bases to trimming and J lost 0 bases; unmatched junction nucleotides: 1. Participants were aged roughly 18 to 90 years, lived in 24 US areas, and enrolled virtually. Original analysis: Nucleated cell counts were estimated from reference gene primer amplification. Method: immunoSEQ multiplex PCR; TCRdb's copy keeps in-frame clones and lacks some. V, J and clone size are those of that table, while D and trimming were read from the DNA. The data hold roughly 360,000 clones, with around 87% observed a single time.

This receptor was taken from a man aged 25-40 years who had recovered from COVID-19. The genes are TRBV13 and TRBJ2-1; TRBD1 agrees at 10 bases. The specimen sequenced was PBMCs or T cells enriched from blood (not recorded which). CDR3 amino acids: CASSRTGGSYNEQFF. The CDR3, as DNA: TGTGCCAGCAGCCGGACAGGGGGCTCCTACAATGAGCAGTTCTTC.